The subject of this entry is one T cell receptor beta chain. Its target is not known. A junction end diverges from the germline sequence, so it may reflect a read error. The source of the sample is a study of cytomegalovirus exposure and HLA in healthy donors. Across the whole study: As an earlier analysis found, about 179 million T cells yielded some 120 million unique TCR beta sequences.

The PCR made use of 60 Vbeta and 13 Jbeta primers. Assay: immunoSEQ multiplex PCR; the TCRdb copy retains only in-frame clones and omits some. This table holds 150,000 or so clones, 80% to 85% found once. Broader study findings: A few V segments could not be told apart, such as TRBV6-2 and TRBV6-3, and were left out. TCR beta chain V- and J-gene trimming was linked, in a later analysis, to a missense variant in DCLRE1C.

The germline V gene has CDR1 MNHEY and CDR2 SMNVEV (reference sequence). The CDR3 is 15 residues long. The receptor was isolated from a man aged 25-45 years in good health and CMV-seronegative. The chain recombines TRBV27 with TRBJ2-3, with TRBD1 matching over 8 bases. The sample comprised PBMCs. The CDR3 nucleotides read TGTGCCAGCAATTTACAGGGGGTTGGGGCAGATACGCAGTATTTT. Amino acids: CASNLQGVGADTQYF.